Described below is a single T cell receptor beta chain sequence and its context. Repertoires were generated with immunoSEQ multiplex PCR, while TCRdb's copy carries only in-frame clones and drops some. The profile shows under 150,000 clones, roughly 91% of them singletons. The sample comes from a study of T cell responses to AZD1222 COVID-19 vaccine. V lost 4 bases and J 1 base, leaving 8 bases between the germline ends. This CDR3 is built from 13 residues. This clonotype originated in an adult in good health. This chain joins TRBV12-3 or TRBV12-4 and TRBJ2-7; weak D call: TRBD2 (6 bases). Sequencing used peripheral blood, obtained on day 0 of AZD1222 vaccination. CDR3 nucleotides: TGTGCCAGCAGTTGGCGGGGTTCCTACGAGCAGTACTTC. Protein sequence: CASSWRGSYEQYF.